These T cell receptor beta chains were read from a single sample in a study of CD8+ T cells in alopecia areata. Profiled with immunoSEQ multiplex PCR; TCRdb holds only in-frame clones, not every one. Seen here are about 210,000 clones, around 66% observed once, and the top ten hold roughly 4.2%. The source was CD4+ T cells sorted from blood, collected at week 4, from a patient treated with tofacitinib. All receptors derive from a human donor with alopecia areata. The CDR3 runs from the conserved cysteine through the conserved F or W. The D gene is left open where the match is weak. Clone size is given for some rows only: seen once, a few or many times, or a class if the clone is expanded.

abundance: NA; v_gene: TRBV9; j_gene: TRBJ2-5; d_gene: NA; CDR3nt: TGTGCCAGCAGTCCGTCCTTGGAGACCCAGTACTTC; CDR3aa: CASSPSLETQYF
abundance: few; v_gene: TRBV4-1; j_gene: TRBJ1-1; d_gene: NA; CDR3nt: TGCGCCAGCAGCCAAGATTCTCGGCCCGCGGGCCCAGGCACTGAAGCTTTCTTT; CDR3aa: CASSQDSRPAGPGTEAFF
abundance: NA; v_gene: TRBV10-3; j_gene: TRBJ1-6; d_gene: NA; CDR3nt: TGTGCCATCAGTGAGTCTGGGCGATTCAACTCAAATTCACCCCTCCACTTT; CDR3aa: CAISESGRFNSNSPLHF
abundance: NA; v_gene: TRBV7-9; j_gene: TRBJ2-1; d_gene: TRBD1; CDR3nt: TGTGCCAGCAGCTTAGGGACAGGGAATGAGCAGTTCTTC; CDR3aa: CASSLGTGNEQFF
abundance: few; v_gene: TRBV6-5; j_gene: TRBJ2-3; d_gene: TRBD2; CDR3nt: TGTGCCAGCGCTAGGCGGGGGAGCACAGATACGCAGTATTTT; CDR3aa: CASARRGSTDTQYF
abundance: NA; v_gene: TRBV4-1; j_gene: TRBJ2-5; d_gene: TRBD2; CDR3nt: TGCGCCAGCAGCCAAGGACTAGCGGAAGAGACCCAGTACTTC; CDR3aa: CASSQGLAEETQYF
abundance: NA; v_gene: TRBV7-2; j_gene: TRBJ2-3; d_gene: TRBD1; CDR3nt: TGTGCCAGCAGCCGAAATAGACAGGGGGCTGGGGCAGATACGCAGTATTTT; CDR3aa: CASSRNRQGAGADTQYF
abundance: NA; v_gene: TRBV7-2; j_gene: TRBJ2-5; d_gene: NA; CDR3nt: TGTGCCAGCAGCCAAACAGGGGAGACCCAGTACTTC; CDR3aa: CASSQTGETQYF
abundance: NA; v_gene: TRBV4-1; j_gene: TRBJ2-3; d_gene: NA; CDR3nt: TGCGCCAGCAGCCAAGATAACCAGGATACGCAGTATTTT; CDR3aa: CASSQDNQDTQYF
abundance: NA; v_gene: TRBV30; j_gene: TRBJ1-2; d_gene: NA; CDR3nt: TGTGCCTGGAGTGTACCCGGGAGCTATGGCTACACCTTC; CDR3aa: CAWSVPGSYGYTF
abundance: NA; v_gene: TRBV10-3; j_gene: TRBJ2-7; d_gene: NA; CDR3nt: TGTGCCATCAGTGACGGCACCCGCTACGAGCAGTACTTC; CDR3aa: CAISDGTRYEQYF
abundance: NA; v_gene: TRBV5-1; j_gene: TRBJ1-2; d_gene: TRBD1; CDR3nt: TGCGCCAGCAGCTTGGGACAGGGAATGAACTATGGCTACACCTTC; CDR3aa: CASSLGQGMNYGYTF
abundance: NA; v_gene: TRBV2; j_gene: TRBJ2-2; d_gene: NA; CDR3nt: TGTGCCACCACCAGAGGACAGCAGACAACCGGGGAGCTGTTTTTT; CDR3aa: CATTRGQQTTGELFF
abundance: NA; v_gene: TRBV7-2; j_gene: TRBJ2-3; d_gene: TRBD1; CDR3nt: TGTGCCAGCAGCCGCACAGGGGGCCGCACAGATACGCAGTATTTT; CDR3aa: CASSRTGGRTDTQYF
abundance: NA; v_gene: TRBV4-1; j_gene: TRBJ2-1; d_gene: TRBD2; CDR3nt: TGCGCCAGCAGCCAAGAGGAGGCTAGCGGGGGGTTTAACCGCCACAATGAGCAGTTCTTC; CDR3aa: CASSQEEASGGFNRHNEQFF
abundance: NA; v_gene: TRBV6-5; j_gene: TRBJ1-4; d_gene: TRBD1; CDR3nt: TGTGCCAGCAGTGCCGGGACAGTTGAAAAACTGTTTTTT; CDR3aa: CASSAGTVEKLFF
abundance: NA; v_gene: TRBV18; j_gene: TRBJ2-5; d_gene: NA; CDR3nt: TGTGCCAGCTCACGAACCCCTCCGGAGGGGACCCAGTACTTC; CDR3aa: CASSRTPPEGTQYF
abundance: NA; v_gene: TRBV6-5; j_gene: TRBJ2-7; d_gene: NA; CDR3nt: TGTGCCAGCACTGTGGGCGGGAACGAGCAGTACTTC; CDR3aa: CASTVGGNEQYF
abundance: NA; v_gene: TRBV19; j_gene: TRBJ1-5; d_gene: NA; CDR3nt: TGTGCCAGTAGTATTACGGGGCCAGGGCCCCAGCATTTT; CDR3aa: CASSITGPGPQHF
abundance: NA; v_gene: TRBV5-4; j_gene: TRBJ2-5; d_gene: NA; CDR3nt: TGTGCCAGCAGCTCACCCATTGGAGAGACCCAGTACTTC; CDR3aa: CASSSPIGETQYF
abundance: NA; v_gene: TRBV5-6; j_gene: TRBJ1-1; d_gene: NA; CDR3nt: TGTGCCAGCAGCTCCCAGACTGAAGCTTTCTTT; CDR3aa: CASSSQTEAFF
abundance: NA; v_gene: TRBV25-1; j_gene: TRBJ1-6; d_gene: NA; CDR3nt: TGTGCCAGCAGTGGTAGTGGGGCGGCGCCCCTCCACTTT; CDR3aa: CASSGSGAAPLHF
abundance: few; v_gene: TRBV2; j_gene: TRBJ1-1; d_gene: TRBD1; CDR3nt: TGTGCCAGCAGTGAAGCAAGGGGGCGGACTGAAGCTTTCTTT; CDR3aa: CASSEARGRTEAFF
abundance: NA; v_gene: TRBV15; j_gene: TRBJ1-1; d_gene: NA; CDR3nt: TGTGCCACCAGCAAACTCAGGGGCATGAACACTGAAGCTTTCTTT; CDR3aa: CATSKLRGMNTEAFF
abundance: few; v_gene: TRBV29-1; j_gene: TRBJ1-5; d_gene: NA; CDR3nt: TGCAGCGTTGTTGACGGGGGCAATCAGCCCCAGCATTTT; CDR3aa: CSVVDGGNQPQHF
abundance: few; v_gene: TRBV6-1; j_gene: TRBJ2-1; d_gene: TRBD2; CDR3nt: TGTGCCAGCAGTGAAGTACTAGCGGGGCTCTACAATGAGCAGTTCTTC; CDR3aa: CASSEVLAGLYNEQFF
abundance: NA; v_gene: TRBV9; j_gene: TRBJ2-7; d_gene: NA; CDR3nt: TGTGCCAGCAGCGTAGGCCCAACAGGCCACGAGCAGTACTTC; CDR3aa: CASSVGPTGHEQYF
abundance: NA; v_gene: TRBV6-5; j_gene: TRBJ1-1; d_gene: NA; CDR3nt: TGTGCCAGCAAGGACCTAAACACTGAAGCTTTCTTT; CDR3aa: CASKDLNTEAFF
abundance: NA; v_gene: TRBV30; j_gene: TRBJ2-1; d_gene: TRBD2; CDR3nt: TGTGCCTGGAGTGTATCTAGCGGGGCCAATGAGCAGTTCTTC; CDR3aa: CAWSVSSGANEQFF
abundance: NA; v_gene: TRBV7-2; j_gene: TRBJ1-5; d_gene: NA; CDR3nt: TGTGCCAGCAGCTTAGGGGCGCGTCAGCCCCAGCATTTT; CDR3aa: CASSLGARQPQHF
abundance: NA; v_gene: TRBV5-1; j_gene: TRBJ1-1; d_gene: NA; CDR3nt: TGCGCCAGCAGCTTGGAGGGGGAGTACACTGAAGCTTTCTTT; CDR3aa: CASSLEGEYTEAFF
abundance: NA; v_gene: TRBV5-4; j_gene: TRBJ1-3; d_gene: TRBD1; CDR3nt: TGTGCCAGCAGCCGACAGGGGCCGGGAAACACCATATATTTT; CDR3aa: CASSRQGPGNTIYF
abundance: NA; v_gene: TRBV7-2; j_gene: TRBJ1-5; d_gene: TRBD1; CDR3nt: TGTGCCAGCAGCTTATCGACAGGGCTGAGCAATCAGCCCCAGCATTTT; CDR3aa: CASSLSTGLSNQPQHF
abundance: NA; v_gene: TRBV5-1; j_gene: TRBJ2-1; d_gene: TRBD2; CDR3nt: TGCGCCAGCAGCTTGGCTAGCGGGGGGTCGTACTACAATGAGCAGTTCTTC; CDR3aa: CASSLASGGSYYNEQFF
abundance: NA; v_gene: TRBV28; j_gene: TRBJ1-1; d_gene: NA; CDR3nt: TGTGCCAGCAGTTTACAGGGAGGGAGAACTGAAGCTTTCTTT; CDR3aa: CASSLQGGRTEAFF
abundance: NA; v_gene: TRBV29-1; j_gene: TRBJ2-1; d_gene: TRBD1; CDR3nt: TGCAGCGTTGGGGGGACAGGGGGCAGGGAGCAGTTCTTC; CDR3aa: CSVGGTGGREQFF
abundance: few; v_gene: TRBV29-1; j_gene: TRBJ2-7; d_gene: TRBD1; CDR3nt: TGCAGCGGCTCCGGGACAGGGGGCGCCGAGCAGTACTTC; CDR3aa: CSGSGTGGAEQYF
abundance: NA; v_gene: TRBV4-3; j_gene: TRBJ1-2; d_gene: NA; CDR3nt: TGCGCCAGCAGCCAAGATAGTCAGGGACGGATGACAGTTGGCTACACCTTC; CDR3aa: CASSQDSQGRMTVGYTF
abundance: NA; v_gene: TRBV5-1; j_gene: TRBJ2-1; d_gene: TRBD1; CDR3nt: TGCGCCAGCAGCTTCGAAGGACAGGACTACAATGAGCAGTTCTTC; CDR3aa: CASSFEGQDYNEQFF
abundance: many; v_gene: TRBV11-2; j_gene: TRBJ1-1; d_gene: NA; CDR3nt: TGTGCCAGCAGCTTACCGCCGCCCGCTCCTGAAGCTTTCTTT; CDR3aa: CASSLPPPAPEAFF